Presented here are 8 T cell receptor beta chains from one specimen sequenced in a study of Ad26.COV2.S vaccination and SARS-CoV-2 variants. Libraries were prepared by immunoSEQ multiplex PCR; TCRdb keeps only in-frame clonotypes and omits some of them. The profile shows hundreds of thousands of clones, 70% to 90% of them singletons. Specified treatment: 15 to 20 received Ad26.COV2.S at low or high dose, single or two shots; about five received placebo; per-sample allocation not given. Collection of the samples took place on day 63 after the first injection of vaccine or placebo. Sequencing was performed on peripheral blood, taken in a trial of Ad26.COV2.S vaccine versus placebo. These receptors were taken from a person between 18 and 60 years old who received the Ad26.COV2.S COVID-19 vaccine or a placebo.

This chain uses TRBV7-9 with TRBJ2-7; a possible D gene is TRBD1 (7 bases). In germline, CDR1 is SEHNR, CDR2 FQNEAQ (reference sequence). V was trimmed by 4 bases and J by 0 bases, leaving 16 bases between them. The CDR3 is made up of 16 amino acids. The CDR3 reads CASSWGRDSDSYEQYF. CDR3 nucleotides: TGTGCCAGCAGCTGGGGGCGGGACAGCGACTCCTACGAGCAGTACTTC.

V and J are TRBV6-4 and TRBJ1-5; perhaps TRBD1 as D (5 bases). V lost 2 bases, J lost 7 bases, and 9 bases lay in between. CDR1 is MRHNA, CDR2 SNTAGT, per germline. This CDR3 has 13 amino acids. The CDR3 coding sequence is TGTGCCAGCAGTGACATGGAGGGGCAGCCCCAGCATTTT. It translates to CASSDMEGQPQHF.

This clone appeared once. The chain couples TRBV30 to TRBJ1-1; D gene uncertain. CDR3 size: 12 residues. The V gene lost 2 bases and the J gene lost 1 base, with 5 bases spanning the gap. The germline gives CDR1 GTSNPN, CDR2 SVGIG (reference sequence). The DNA of the CDR3 is TGTGCCTGGAGTATCGAGAACACTGAAGCTTTCTTT. Translation: CAWSIENTEAFF.

The rearrangement links TRBV24-1 to TRBJ2-2; D could derive from TRBD1 or TRBD2 (5 bases each). The CDR3 consists of 14 residues. The germline gives CDR1 KGHDR, CDR2 SFDVKD. V lost 9 bases to trimming and J lost 0 bases, with 10 bases between them. The CDR3 coding sequence is TGTGCCACCGAGGGGAACTCGAACACCGGGGAGCTGTTTTTT. It encodes CATEGNSNTGELFF.

V gene TRBV7-2 combines with J gene TRBJ2-3, with a weak D call TRBD1 (5 bases). V lost 5 bases and J lost 3, with 9 bases in between. Germline assignment: CDR1 SGHTA and CDR2 FQGNSA. CDR3 length: 13 residues. The CDR3 here is CASSTRQTDTQYF. The CDR3 DNA is TGTGCCAGCAGCACCCGACAGACAGATACGCAGTATTTT.

This clone appeared a single time. The gene calls are TRBV5-1 and TRBJ2-7; the D gene is possibly TRBD1 (5 bases). Trimming cost V 2 bases and J 2 bases, with 14 bases left between them. Germline CDR1 and CDR2: SGHRS and YFSETQ. The CDR3 sequence is 15 residues long. The CDR3 is CASSFGPDSTYEQYF. In DNA form, the CDR3 reads TGCGCCAGCAGCTTCGGACCCGACAGCACCTACGAGCAGTACTTC. Full variable domain (remainder filled in from reference TRBV5-1 and TRBJ2-7): KAGVTQTPRYLIKTRGQQVTLSCSPISGHRSVSWYQQTPGQGLQFLFEYFSETQRNKGNFPGRFSGRQFSNSRSEMNVSTLELGDSALYLCASSFGPDSTYEQYFGPGTRLTVT.

The chain is built from TRBV7-2 and TRBJ2-7; D ambiguous. The CDR3 totals 13 residues. V lost 8 bases, J lost 3 bases, and 14 bases lay in between. Per the germline V gene, CDR1 is SGHTA and CDR2 is FQGNSA. CDR3 amino acids: CASGVSVNYEQYF. The DNA for the CDR3 is TGTGCCAGCGGGGTCAGCGTCAACTACGAGCAGTACTTC. Drawing the rest from reference TRBV7-2 and TRBJ2-7, the complete variable domain is GAGVSQSPSNKVTEKGKDVELRCDPISGHTALYWYRQSLGQGLEFLIYFQGNSAPDKSGLPSDRFSAERTGGSVSTLTIQRTQQEDSAVYLCASGVSVNYEQYFGPGTRLTVT.

The rearrangement joins TRBV27 to TRBJ2-6, with 7 bases that match TRBD1. Trimming took 1 base from V and 3 from J; bases not matched to a gene: 3. Germline V gene lookup returns CDR1 MNHEY and CDR2 SMNVEV (reference sequence). This CDR3 region has 16 residues. The DNA for the CDR3 is TGTGCCAGCAGTTTATACAGGGGAGATGGGGCCAACGTCCTGACTTTC. Its translation is CASSLYRGDGANVLTF. The variable domain in full, with the rest retrieved from reference TRBV27 and TRBJ2-6, is EAQVTQNPRYLITVTGKKLTVTCSQNMNHEYMSWYRQDPGLGLRQIYYSMNVEVTDKGDVPEGYKVSRKEKRNFPLILESPSPNQTSLYFCASSLYRGDGANVLTFGAGSRLTVL.